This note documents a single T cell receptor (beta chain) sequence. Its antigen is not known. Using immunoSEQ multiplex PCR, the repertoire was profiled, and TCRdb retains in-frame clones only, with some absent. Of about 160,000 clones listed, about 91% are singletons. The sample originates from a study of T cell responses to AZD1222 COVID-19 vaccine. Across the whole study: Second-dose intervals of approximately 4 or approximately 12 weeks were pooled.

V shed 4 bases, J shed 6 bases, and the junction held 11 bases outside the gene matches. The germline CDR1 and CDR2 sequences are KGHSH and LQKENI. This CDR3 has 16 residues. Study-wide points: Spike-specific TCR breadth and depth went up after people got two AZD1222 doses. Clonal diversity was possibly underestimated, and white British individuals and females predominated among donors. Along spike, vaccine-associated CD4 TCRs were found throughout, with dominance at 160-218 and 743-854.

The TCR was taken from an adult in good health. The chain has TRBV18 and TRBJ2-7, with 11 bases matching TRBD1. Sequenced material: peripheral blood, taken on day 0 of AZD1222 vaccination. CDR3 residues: CASSLLDGTGGGEQYF. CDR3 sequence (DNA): TGTGCCAGCTCACTTCTTGACGGGACAGGGGGTGGCGAGCAGTACTTC.